This T cell receptor beta chain is drawn from a study of CD8+CD57+ T cells in acquired aplastic anemia listed by TCRdb under 2018. In the study overall: On average, sorted CD4+ and CD8+ cells yielded around 3.4 ug of extracted DNA, with a range of about 0.17 to 27.4 ug. Mean read counts for healthy donor samples were 8.5 million to 10.8 million for CD4+ cells and roughly 12 million for CD8+ cells.

Germline trimming amounts to 5 bases on V and 4 bases on J, with 2 as the count of junction bases outside the gene matches. The CDR3 contains 13 residues, cysteine and phenylalanine counted. The CDR3 DNA has 39 bases and is translated from base 1. The germline V gene specifies SGHVS as CDR1 and FQNEAQ as CDR2. The study deep-sequenced TCR repertoires of sorted CD4+ and CD8+ blood T cells from severe aplastic anemia patients and healthy subjects. Ficoll-Paque density gradient centrifugation was used to isolate peripheral blood mononuclear cells. Before DNA extraction, CD4+ and CD8+ T cells were sorted with FACS or magnetic beads. This clonotype was seen just once. Its binding antigen is unknown. Base qualities were left out, and no much larger clone turns up one base away. One read alone is a weak basis. Genomic DNA was used as template for profiling of TCR beta VDJ combinations and CDR3 sequences. TCR repertoire sequencing was run on an Illumina HiSeq 2000. From the authors' description of their analysis: Repertoires were assessed using TRBV/TRBJ rearrangement plots, CDR3 size and DJ length profiles, and Simpson's diversity index. The most abundant DNA sequence in the deep sequencing data was defined as the immunodominant clone. CDR3 amino acid sequences were screened for sharing across subjects and compared with published repertoires and the VDJdb database. In TCRdb, the public reads were trimmed at Q25 with fastp and aligned with MiXCR, with productive beta chains retained. Every CDR3 protein is listed once, alongside the most common genes and DNA of its rows. The V and J calls, along with clone size, are taken from TCRdb and not from the paper's own processing. The sample table records about 190,000 distinct CDR3 sequences; less than 70% of these occur just once. The ten largest clonotypes hold 15% to 20% of the sample.

On the study overall, not on this receptor specifically: CD8+ Simpson's diversity did not differ significantly between patients and healthy controls (P=0.060). Although roughly 29 CD8+ CDR3 sequences were shared by patients and controls, these sequences appeared highly expressed in patients and within the immunodominant clones of patients.

The chain is assembled from TRBV7-8 and TRBJ1-5, with 7 bases in between that match TRBD1. The clonotype comes from a human donor in good health, serving as a control. Sequencing was done on a sample of sorted CD4+, CD8+, or CD8+CD57+ T cells (not recorded which) from PBMCs. The CDR3 sequence is CASSADRNQPQHF. Read as DNA, the sequence is TGTGCCAGCAGCGCGGACAGGAATCAGCCCCAGCATTTT.